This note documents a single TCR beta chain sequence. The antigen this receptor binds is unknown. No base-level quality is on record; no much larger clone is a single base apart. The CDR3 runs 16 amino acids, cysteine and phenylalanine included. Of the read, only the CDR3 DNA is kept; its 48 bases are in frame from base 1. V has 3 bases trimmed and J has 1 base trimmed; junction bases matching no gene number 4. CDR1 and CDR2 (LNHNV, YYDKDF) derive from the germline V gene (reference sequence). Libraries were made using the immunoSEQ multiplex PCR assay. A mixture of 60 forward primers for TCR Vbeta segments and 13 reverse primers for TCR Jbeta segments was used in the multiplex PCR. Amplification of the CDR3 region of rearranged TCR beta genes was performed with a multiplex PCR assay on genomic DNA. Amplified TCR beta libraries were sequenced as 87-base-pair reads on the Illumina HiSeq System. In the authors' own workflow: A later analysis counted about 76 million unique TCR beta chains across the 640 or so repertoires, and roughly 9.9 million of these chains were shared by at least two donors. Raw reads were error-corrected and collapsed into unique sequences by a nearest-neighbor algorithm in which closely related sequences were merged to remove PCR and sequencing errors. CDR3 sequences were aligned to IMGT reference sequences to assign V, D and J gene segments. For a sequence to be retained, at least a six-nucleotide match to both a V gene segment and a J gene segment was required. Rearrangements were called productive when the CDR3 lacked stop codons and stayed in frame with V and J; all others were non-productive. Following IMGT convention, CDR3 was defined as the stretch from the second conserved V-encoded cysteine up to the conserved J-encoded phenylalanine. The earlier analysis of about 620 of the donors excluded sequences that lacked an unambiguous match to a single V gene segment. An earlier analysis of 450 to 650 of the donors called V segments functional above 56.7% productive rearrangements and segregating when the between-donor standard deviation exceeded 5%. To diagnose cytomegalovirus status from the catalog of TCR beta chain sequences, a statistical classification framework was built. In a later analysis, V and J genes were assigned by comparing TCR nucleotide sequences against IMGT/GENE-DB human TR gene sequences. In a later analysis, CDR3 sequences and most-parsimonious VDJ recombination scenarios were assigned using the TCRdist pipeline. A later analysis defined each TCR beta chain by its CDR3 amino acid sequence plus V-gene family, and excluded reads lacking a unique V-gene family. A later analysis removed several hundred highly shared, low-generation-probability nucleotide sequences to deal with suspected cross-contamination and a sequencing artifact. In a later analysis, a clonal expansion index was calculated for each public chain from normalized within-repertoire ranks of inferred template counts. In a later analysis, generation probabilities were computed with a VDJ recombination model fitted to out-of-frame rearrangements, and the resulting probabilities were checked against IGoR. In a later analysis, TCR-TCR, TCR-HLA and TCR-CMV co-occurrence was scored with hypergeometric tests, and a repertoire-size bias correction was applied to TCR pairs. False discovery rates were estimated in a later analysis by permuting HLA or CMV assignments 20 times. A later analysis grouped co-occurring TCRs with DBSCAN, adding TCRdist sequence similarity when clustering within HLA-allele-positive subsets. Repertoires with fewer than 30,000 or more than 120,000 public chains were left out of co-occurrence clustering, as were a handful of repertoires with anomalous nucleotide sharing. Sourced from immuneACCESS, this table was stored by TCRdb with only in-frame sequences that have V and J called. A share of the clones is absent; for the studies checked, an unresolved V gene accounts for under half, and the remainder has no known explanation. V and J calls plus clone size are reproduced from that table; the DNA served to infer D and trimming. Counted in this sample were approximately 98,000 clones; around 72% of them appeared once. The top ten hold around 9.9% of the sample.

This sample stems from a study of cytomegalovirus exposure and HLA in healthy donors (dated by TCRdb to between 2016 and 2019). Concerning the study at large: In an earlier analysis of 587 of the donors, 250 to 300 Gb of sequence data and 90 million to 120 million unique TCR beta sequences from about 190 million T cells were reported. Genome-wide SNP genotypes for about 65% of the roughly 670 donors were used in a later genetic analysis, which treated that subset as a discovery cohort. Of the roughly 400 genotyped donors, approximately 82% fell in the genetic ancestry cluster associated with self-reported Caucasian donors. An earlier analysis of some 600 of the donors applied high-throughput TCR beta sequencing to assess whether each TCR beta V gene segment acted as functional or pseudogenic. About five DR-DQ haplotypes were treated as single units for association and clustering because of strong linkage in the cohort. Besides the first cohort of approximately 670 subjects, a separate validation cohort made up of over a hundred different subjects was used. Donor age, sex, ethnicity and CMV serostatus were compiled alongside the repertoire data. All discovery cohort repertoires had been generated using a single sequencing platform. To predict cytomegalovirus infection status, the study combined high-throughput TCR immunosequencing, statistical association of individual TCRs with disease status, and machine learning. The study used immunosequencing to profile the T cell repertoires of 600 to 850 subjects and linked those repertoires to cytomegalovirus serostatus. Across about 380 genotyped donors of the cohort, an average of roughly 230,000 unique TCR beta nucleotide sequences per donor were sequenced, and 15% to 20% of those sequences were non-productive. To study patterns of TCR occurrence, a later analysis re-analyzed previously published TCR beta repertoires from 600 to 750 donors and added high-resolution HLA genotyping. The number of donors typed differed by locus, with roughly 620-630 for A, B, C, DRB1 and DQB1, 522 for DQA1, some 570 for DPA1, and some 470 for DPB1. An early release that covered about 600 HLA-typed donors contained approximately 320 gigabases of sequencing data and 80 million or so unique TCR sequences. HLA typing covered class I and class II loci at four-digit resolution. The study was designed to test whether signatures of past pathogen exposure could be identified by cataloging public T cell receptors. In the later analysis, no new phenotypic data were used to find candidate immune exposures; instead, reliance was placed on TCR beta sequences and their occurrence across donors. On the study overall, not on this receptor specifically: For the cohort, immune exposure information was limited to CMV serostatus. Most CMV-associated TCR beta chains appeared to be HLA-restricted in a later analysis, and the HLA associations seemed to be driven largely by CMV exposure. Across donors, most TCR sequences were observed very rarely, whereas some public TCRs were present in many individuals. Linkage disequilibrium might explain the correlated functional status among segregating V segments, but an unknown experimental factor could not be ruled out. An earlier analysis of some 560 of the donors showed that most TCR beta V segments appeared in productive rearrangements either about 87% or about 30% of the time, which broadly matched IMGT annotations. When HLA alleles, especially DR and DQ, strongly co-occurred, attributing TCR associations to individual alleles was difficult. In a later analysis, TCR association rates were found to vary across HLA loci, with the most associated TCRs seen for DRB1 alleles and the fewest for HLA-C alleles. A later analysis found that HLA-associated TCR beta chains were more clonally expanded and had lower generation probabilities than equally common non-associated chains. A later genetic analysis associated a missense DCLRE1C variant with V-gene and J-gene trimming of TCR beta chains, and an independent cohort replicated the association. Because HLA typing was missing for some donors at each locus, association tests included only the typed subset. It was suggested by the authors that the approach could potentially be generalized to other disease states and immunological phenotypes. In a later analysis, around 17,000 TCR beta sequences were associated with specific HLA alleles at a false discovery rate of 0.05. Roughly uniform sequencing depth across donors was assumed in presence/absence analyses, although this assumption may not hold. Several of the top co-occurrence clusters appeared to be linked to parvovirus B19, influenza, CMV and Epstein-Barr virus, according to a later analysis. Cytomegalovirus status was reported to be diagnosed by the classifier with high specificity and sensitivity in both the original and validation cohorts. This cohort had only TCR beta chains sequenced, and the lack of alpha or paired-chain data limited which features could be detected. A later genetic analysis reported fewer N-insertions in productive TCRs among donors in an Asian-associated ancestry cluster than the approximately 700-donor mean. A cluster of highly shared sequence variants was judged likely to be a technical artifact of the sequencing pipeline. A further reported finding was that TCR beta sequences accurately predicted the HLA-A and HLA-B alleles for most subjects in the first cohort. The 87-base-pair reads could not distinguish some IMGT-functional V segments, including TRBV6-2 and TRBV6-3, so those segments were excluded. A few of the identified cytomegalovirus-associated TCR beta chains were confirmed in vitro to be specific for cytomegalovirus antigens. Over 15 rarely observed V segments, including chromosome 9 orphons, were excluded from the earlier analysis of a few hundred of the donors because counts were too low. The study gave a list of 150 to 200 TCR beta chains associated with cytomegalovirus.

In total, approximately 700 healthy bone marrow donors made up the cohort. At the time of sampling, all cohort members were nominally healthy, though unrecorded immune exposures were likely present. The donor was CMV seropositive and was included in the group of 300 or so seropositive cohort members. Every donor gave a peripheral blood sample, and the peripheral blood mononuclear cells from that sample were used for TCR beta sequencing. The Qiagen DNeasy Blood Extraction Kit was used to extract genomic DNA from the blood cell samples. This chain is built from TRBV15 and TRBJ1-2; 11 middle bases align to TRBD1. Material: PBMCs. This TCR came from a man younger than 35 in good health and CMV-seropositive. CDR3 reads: CATSRDRGLYNYGYTF. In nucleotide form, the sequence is TGTGCCACCAGCAGGGACAGGGGGCTATATAACTATGGCTACACCTTC.